These 29 T cell receptor beta chains originate from one sample sequenced in a study of cytomegalovirus exposure and HLA in healthy donors. With 60 Vbeta and 13 Jbeta primers, the PCR was carried out. Here immunoSEQ multiplex PCR was the method, and the copy in TCRdb shows in-frame clones only, minus some. Among over 150,000 clones listed, 65% to 85% were seen once. Sequenced sample: PBMCs. Source of these receptors: a man aged 18-30 years in good health and CMV-seronegative.

The V gene is TRBV27, the J gene TRBJ1-1, with a possible D match to TRBD1 (5 bases). CDR1 and CDR2 (germline): MNHEY, SMNVEV (reference sequence). The V end was cut by 4 bases, the J end by 6 bases, with 18 bases between. The CDR3 contains 15 residues. The CDR3 region is CASSWTVRGKPEAFF. DNA of the CDR3: TGTGCCAGCAGTTGGACGGTTAGGGGTAAACCTGAAGCTTTCTTT.

This clone was seen a few times. The same CDR3 arises from other DNA sequences in this sample as well. The J gene is TRBJ1-1, the V gene TRBV2; 9 nucleotides agree with TRBD1. This CDR3 is 14 amino acids long. Germline lookup yields CDR1 SNHLY and CDR2 FYNNEI. Germline trimming cut 6 bases from V and 4 bases from J; bases unmatched to any gene: 6. The CDR3 protein is CASRGTGLGTEAFF. In DNA, the CDR3 is TGTGCCAGCAGGGGGACAGGGCTCGGCACTGAAGCTTTCTTT.

V and J are TRBV6-5 and TRBJ2-1; 7 positions match TRBD1. Germline V CDR1 and CDR2: MNHEY, SVGAGI. With V trimmed by 0 bases and J by 6 bases, 5 bases remained unmatched. The CDR3 sequence is 15 residues long. The DNA for the CDR3 is TGTGCCAGCAGTTACTCGAGTACAGGGGCCAATGAGCAGTTCTTC. Amino acids: CASSYSSTGANEQFF.

The chain joins TRBV11-2 to TRBJ2-5; a weak D match, TRBD2 (7 bases). Trimming stripped 5 bases from V and 4 bases from J, with 17 bases between. Germline V lookup: CDR1 SGHAT, CDR2 FQNNGV. The CDR3 length is 15 residues. CDR3: CASSAWGGRSETQYF. The CDR3 coding sequence is TGTGCCAGCAGCGCGTGGGGGGGGCGCTCAGAGACCCAGTACTTC.

This clone was found once. The chain employs TRBV6-1 and TRBJ1-6; TRBD1 is a possible D gene (6 bases). CDR3 size: 14 residues. V dropped 8 bases and J dropped 0 bases, with 8 bases sitting between them. Germline V gene lookup returns CDR1 MNHNS and CDR2 SASEGT. The CDR3 is CASGQSSYNSPLHF. CDR3 coding DNA: TGTGCCAGCGGACAGAGCTCCTATAATTCACCCCTCCACTTT.

The sample holds a few counts of this clone. The CDR3 is CASSLGQDRGGGYTF. The CDR3 nucleotides are TGTGCCAGCAGCTTAGGGCAGGACAGGGGGGGCGGCTACACCTTC. The chain is built from TRBV11-2 and TRBJ1-2; 10 bases are a match to TRBD1. J was trimmed by 8 bases and V by 1 base; bases with no gene match: 7. Germline V gene data show CDR1 as SGHAT and CDR2 as FQNNGV. This CDR3 has 15 amino acids. Combining the CDR3 with reference TRBV11-2 and TRBJ1-2 gives the whole variable domain EAGVAQSPRYKIIEKRQSVAFWCNPISGHATLYWYQQILGQGPKLLIQFQNNGVVDDSQLPKDRFSAERLKGVDSTLKIQPAKLEDSAVYLCASSLGQDRGGGYTFGSGTRLTVV.

Only a few counts were recorded for this clone. J is TRBJ2-2 and V is TRBV2, with D perhaps matching TRBD2 (5 bases). CDR1 and CDR2 from the germline V gene are SNHLY and FYNNEI. The V gene lost 8 bases and the J gene lost 8 bases, with 15 bases spanning the gap. This CDR3 is built from 13 residues. The CDR3 sequence: CASGGGVPGELFF. CDR3 bases: TGTGCCAGCGGTGGAGGCGTCCCTGGGGAGCTGTTTTTT. The entire variable domain, with the rest obtained from reference TRBV2 and TRBJ2-2, is as follows: EPEVTQTPSHQVTQMGQEVILRCVPISNHLYFYWYRQILGQKVEFLVSFYNNEISEKSEIFDDQFSVERPDGSNFTLKIRSTKLEDSAMYFCASGGGVPGELFFGEGSRLTVL.

A single count supports this clone. The rearrangement joins TRBV11-2 to TRBJ2-7, with 7 nucleotides matching TRBD1. The germline V gene encodes CDR1 SGHAT and CDR2 FQNNGV. The CDR3 is 14 residues long. The ends lost 3 bases at V and 1 base at J; junction bases unmatched: 3. The CDR3 DNA is TGTGCCAGCAGCTTGACGGGACAGTCCTACGAGCAGTACGTC. Amino acid sequence: CASSLTGQSYEQYV.

This clone was detected only a few times. The chain recombines TRBV29-1 with TRBJ2-1; 8 bases line up with TRBD2. The germline V gene encodes CDR1 SQVTM and CDR2 ANQGSEA. V lost 3 bases and J lost 4; bases outside the gene matches: 8. CDR3 length: 15 amino acids. The CDR3 is CSVDLGGGPYNEQFF. CDR3 nucleotide sequence: TGCAGCGTTGATCTCGGGGGGGGGCCGTACAATGAGCAGTTCTTC.

The J gene is TRBJ2-7, the V gene TRBV18, with D possibly matching TRBD1 (6 bases). The length of the CDR3 is 12 residues. Trimming removed 11 bases at V and 1 base at J, with 12 bases between. Germline values: CDR1 KGHSH, CDR2 LQKENI. CDR3 coding DNA: TGTGCCGGGGGCTACTCATCCTACGAGCAGTACTTC. Translating it yields CAGGYSSYEQYF. The variable domain in full, completed from reference TRBV18 and TRBJ2-7, reads NAGVMQNPRHLVRRRGQEARLRCSPMKGHSHVYWYRQLPEEGLKFMVYLQKENIIDESGMPKERFSAEFPKEGPSILRIQQVVRGDSAAYFCAGGYSSYEQYFGPGTRLTVT.

The chain links TRBV6-1 to TRBJ2-4; 7 nucleotides line up with TRBD1. CDR1 and CDR2 (germline): MNHNS, SASEGT. The CDR3 is 15 residues long. J was trimmed by 8 bases and V by 2 bases; bases with no gene match: 9. The chain's CDR3 is CASSERTGDKDIQYF. In DNA form, the CDR3 reads TGTGCCAGCAGTGAAAGGACAGGAGATAAGGACATTCAGTACTTC.

V usage is TRBV2 and J usage is TRBJ2-5; 7 bases align to TRBD1. Germline V gene data show CDR1 as SNHLY and CDR2 as FYNNEI. With 5 bases clipped from V and 4 bases from J, the junction kept 4 bases outside the gene matches. The CDR3 spans 13 residues. The CDR3 region is CASSRTGGETQYF. CDR3 coding DNA: TGTGCCAGCAGTCGGACAGGAGGAGAGACCCAGTACTTC. The full variable domain, in which reference TRBV2 and TRBJ2-5 provide the parts outside the CDR3, is EPEVTQTPSHQVTQMGQEVILRCVPISNHLYFYWYRQILGQKVEFLVSFYNNEISEKSEIFDDQFSVERPDGSNFTLKIRSTKLEDSAMYFCASSRTGGETQYFGPGTRLLVL.

V is TRBV7-9 and J is TRBJ2-7; 8 nucleotides line up with TRBD1. The length of the CDR3 is 19 residues. With 1 base clipped from V and 2 bases from J, the junction kept 16 bases outside the gene matches. Per the germline V gene, CDR1 is SEHNR and CDR2 is FQNEAQ (reference sequence). The CDR3 DNA reads as TGTGCCAGCAGCTTAGAGGCGGGGATCAGGGGGCGCGATCCCTACGAGCAGTACGTC. It yields the protein CASSLEAGIRGRDPYEQYV.

Remarks on this clone: Other DNA sequences in this specimen translate into the identical CDR3. The genes are TRBV7-9 and TRBJ1-1; perhaps TRBD1 as D (6 bases). This CDR3 comprises 14 residues. V lost 6 bases and J lost 5, with 16 bases in between. Germline CDR1 and CDR2: SEHNR and FQNEAQ (reference sequence). As DNA, the CDR3 is TGTGCCAGCAGATCCTCAGGGGAACGGACTGAAGCTTTCTTT. Its translation: CASRSSGERTEAFF.

In the case of this clone: A read error may account for a junction end that differs from germline. V gene TRBV5-6 combines with J gene TRBJ1-2; no firm D call. The CDR3 runs to 11 residues. The germline V gene encodes CDR1 SGHDT and CDR2 YYEEEE. CDR3 amino acids: CASSLGIFQVF. CDR3 sequence (DNA): TGTGCCAGCAGCTTGGGGATTTTCCAGGTTTTC.

CDR3 DNA sequence: TGCGCCAGCAGCACCGACAGGGGGAGCACAGATACGCAGTATTTT. This codes for CASSTDRGSTDTQYF. This chain uses TRBV5-1 with TRBJ2-3; TRBD1 aligns across 9 bases. Losses at the gene ends were 4 bases for V and 0 bases for J; bases not matched to a gene: 3. CDR1 is SGHRS, CDR2 YFSETQ, per germline. The CDR3 contains 15 residues.

The CDR3 DNA is TGTGCCAGCTTGAGCGGGGTCGGTCGCACAGATACGCAGTATTTT. It specifies CASLSGVGRTDTQYF. The rearrangement uses TRBV28 and TRBJ2-3; 7 nucleotides match TRBD2. There are 15 residues in the CDR3. CDR1 MDHEN and CDR2 SYDVKM come from the germline V gene. V lost 8 bases to trimming and J lost 1 base; unmatched junction nucleotides: 9.

As regards this clone: This specimen includes other DNA sequences encoding the same CDR3. The DNA for the CDR3 is TGTGCCAGCAGCTTGGGGGGGAACACCGGGGAGCTGTTTTTT. It yields the protein CASSLGGNTGELFF. The chain combines TRBV7-9 with TRBJ2-2, with D perhaps matching TRBD2 (6 bases). Per the germline V gene, CDR1 is SEHNR and CDR2 is FQNEAQ (reference sequence). There are 14 residues in the CDR3. V was clipped by 3 bases and J by 1 base, with 6 bases between them.

This chain joins TRBV15 and TRBJ1-2, with D hard to call. V gave up 5 bases and J gave up 0 bases, with 7 bases separating them. CDR3 length: 13 amino acids. Germline V gene data show CDR1 as LNHNV and CDR2 as YYDKDF (reference sequence). The CDR3 reads CATSQSANYGYTF. The CDR3, as DNA: TGTGCCACCAGCCAATCAGCTAACTATGGCTACACCTTC.

This rearrangement joins TRBV5-4 to TRBJ2-7; TRBD2 matches 7 bases. The V gene end was trimmed by 1 base and the J gene end by 6 bases; junction bases not matched to a gene: 10. CDR1 is SGHNT, CDR2 YYREEE, per germline (reference sequence). The CDR3 loop spans 15 amino acids. The CDR3 region is CASSLNQGGRPEQYV. Here the CDR3 DNA reads TGTGCCAGCAGCTTGAACCAGGGAGGGCGGCCCGAGCAGTACGTC.

V and J are TRBV29-1 and TRBJ2-5; TRBD2 matches at 7 bases. Per germline, CDR1 SQVTM and CDR2 ANQGSEA. The J segment lost 5 bases and the V segment lost 5 bases, leaving 8 bases of the junction unmatched. This CDR3 comprises 13 residues. The DNA for the CDR3 is TGCAGCGTTCAAGGGAGGGTCGGGGAGACCCAGTACTTC. Translation gives CSVQGRVGETQYF.

The chain couples TRBV9 to TRBJ2-2; perhaps TRBD1 as D (5 bases). Per the germline V gene, CDR1 is SGDLS and CDR2 is YYNGEE. V was pared by 4 bases and J by 0 bases, with 13 bases between. The CDR3 runs to 16 residues. The CDR3 DNA sequence: TGTGCCAGCAGCCTGTATCAGGGAACGAACACCGGGGAGCTGTTTTTT. Translated, it gives CASSLYQGTNTGELFF.

This chain links TRBV7-6 with TRBJ2-5; maybe TRBD1 (6 bases). The CDR3 is made up of 15 amino acids. V was pared by 0 bases and J by 0 bases, with 8 bases between. Looked up from germline, CDR1 is SGHVS and CDR2 is FNYEAQ. The CDR3 reads CASSLARGYQETQYF. Written as DNA, the CDR3 is TGTGCCAGCAGCTTAGCGAGGGGGTACCAAGAGACCCAGTACTTC.

V gene TRBV27 combines with J gene TRBJ2-7; TRBD1 matches at 8 bases. The V gene's germline CDR1 is MNHEY and CDR2 SMNVEV (reference sequence). This CDR3 has 15 amino acids. V gave up 5 bases and J gave up 6 bases; unmatched junction bases: 12. DNA for the CDR3: TGTGCCAGCAGTAGATCATATGGACAGGGACGCGAGCAGTACGTC. It is translated as CASSRSYGQGREQYV.

This chain links TRBV12-5 with TRBJ2-2; 8 positions agree with TRBD2. Germline V gene data show CDR1 as LGHNT and CDR2 as FRNRAP. CDR3 length equals 17 residues. Trimming removed 1 base from V and 2 bases from J; junction bases left unmatched: 6. CDR3: CASGLGGGPLNTGELFF. The CDR3 nucleotides read TGTGCTAGTGGTTTGGGCGGGGGGCCTTTAAACACCGGGGAGCTGTTTTTT.

CDR3 loop: CASSWSENTEAFF. CDR3 nucleotides: TGTGCCAGCAGCTGGTCAGAGAACACTGAAGCTTTCTTT. The chain employs TRBV7-2 and TRBJ1-1; the D is unclear. Germline lookup yields CDR1 SGHTA and CDR2 FQGNSA. V dropped 4 bases and J dropped 1 base, with 7 bases sitting between them. The CDR3 covers 13 residues.

This chain's CDR3 is CASSQDLDRGQSTNEKLFF. CDR3 coding DNA: TGCGCCAGCAGCCAAGATTTGGACAGGGGGCAGAGTACTAATGAAAAACTGTTTTTT. The chain employs TRBV4-3 and TRBJ1-4; TRBD1 matches at 11 bases. CDR1 is LGHNA and CDR2 is YSLEER in the germline V gene. V was pared by 0 bases and J by 2 bases, with 8 bases of the junction left unmatched. CDR3 length equals 19 residues.

The chain joins TRBV6-6 to TRBJ2-1, with 7 bases that match TRBD1. The trim removed 4 bases at V and 7 bases at J, leaving 4 bases unmatched. This CDR3 comprises 13 residues. Germline CDR1 MNHNY, CDR2 SVGAGI (reference sequence). The CDR3 DNA reads TGTGCCAGCAGTTCCACAGGGGAAAATGAGCAGTTCTTC. Amino acid sequence: CASSSTGENEQFF.

This chain links TRBV4-1 with TRBJ1-4, with 8 bases that match TRBD1. Germline assignment: CDR1 MGHRA and CDR2 YSYEKL. The CDR3 is 14 residues long. After removal of 6 bases from V and 2 bases from J, the junction contained 2 bases not matched to a gene. The CDR3 loop is CASSRTGTNEKLFF. CDR3 nucleotides: TGCGCCAGCAGTCGGACAGGGACTAATGAAAAACTGTTTTTT.